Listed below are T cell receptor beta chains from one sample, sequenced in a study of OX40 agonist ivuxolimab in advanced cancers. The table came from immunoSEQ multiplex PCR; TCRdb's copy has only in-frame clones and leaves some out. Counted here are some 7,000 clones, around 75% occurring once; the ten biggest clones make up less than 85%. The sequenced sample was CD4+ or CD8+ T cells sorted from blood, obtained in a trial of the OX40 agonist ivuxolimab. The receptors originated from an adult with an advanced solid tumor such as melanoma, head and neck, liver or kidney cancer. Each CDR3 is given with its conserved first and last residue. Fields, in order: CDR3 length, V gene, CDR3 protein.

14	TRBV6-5	CASRLDLYNSPLHF
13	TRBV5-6	CASSLSGGTEAFF
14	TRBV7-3	CASSLVGGTGELFF
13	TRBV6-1	CASRMTGGTEAFF
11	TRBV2	CASSEWDEQFF
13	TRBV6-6	CASTHPGDYGYTF
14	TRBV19	CASSIGGRTGELFF
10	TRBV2	CASNRNIQYF
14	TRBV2	CASSEAGGEETQYF
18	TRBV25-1	CASSKGLTGQSRANVLTF
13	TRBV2	CAIDRDPTDTQYF
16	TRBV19	CASSPWTSGGPDTQYF
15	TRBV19	CASSGGTSGGSEQFF
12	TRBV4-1	CASSPRLGEQFF
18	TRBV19	CASSIDGSSYYSNQPQHF
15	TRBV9	CASSDTRSTNEKLFF
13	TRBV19	CAQRAGFGQPQHF
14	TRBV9	CASSVAQSNTEAFF
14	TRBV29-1	CSVEPRDGNYGYTF
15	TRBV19	CASSKQETGMREQYF
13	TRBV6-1	CASSEVVRDEQFF
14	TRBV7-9	CASSLGLAEYEQYF
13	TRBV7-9	CASTGTLTTEAFF
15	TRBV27	CASSLGGHPGYGYTF
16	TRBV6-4	CATSPLGGESFNEQFF
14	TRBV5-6	CASSPLPGPYEQYF
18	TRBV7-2	CASSSPLSSGLAKNIQYF
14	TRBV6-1	CASSEQVDTGELFF
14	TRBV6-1	CASSEDSSNQPQHF
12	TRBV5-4	CASKGQDNEQFF
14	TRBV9	CASSPGLQAYEQYF
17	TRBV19	CASAKGQATYSNQPQHF
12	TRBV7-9	CASTGGAGTQYF
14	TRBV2	CASSEITGAYGYTF
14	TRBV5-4	CASSYSGTGKEQYF
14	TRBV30	CAWGAGTGKETQYF
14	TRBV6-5	CASSYSNGYTEAFF
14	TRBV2	CASSAWTGVGEQFF
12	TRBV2	CASNMNSYEQYF
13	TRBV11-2	CASSRGTNYGYTF
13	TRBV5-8	CASSPIGSDTQYF
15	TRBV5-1	CASSPSGGLADTQYF
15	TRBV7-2	CASSHRERGTGELFF
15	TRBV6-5	CASSYSAQGPGELFF
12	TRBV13	CASSPLAYEQYF
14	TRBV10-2	CASSELSGDIEQYF
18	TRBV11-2	CASSPTNEGQGAYYGYTF
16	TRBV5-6	CASSLGGWQGNTEAFF
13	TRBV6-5	CASSYNRDYEQYF
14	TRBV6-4	CASSLAGLGNEQFF